Listed here are 4 T cell receptor beta chains from one sample, sequenced in a study of T cell responses to AZD1222 COVID-19 vaccine (TCRdb year 2021). The library was obtained by the immunoSEQ multiplex PCR assay. The table was pulled from immuneACCESS by TCRdb, which kept in-frame rearrangements only. Such tables lose some clones; where checked, under half of the loss comes from unresolved V genes, and the rest has no known cause. Present in this sample are roughly 150,000 clones, around 90% of which were seen just once. The ten top clones hold around 1.5% of the sample. Per the publication, the time point label means: baseline before first vaccination. The source was peripheral blood, collected on day 0 of AZD1222 vaccination. The receptors derive from an adult in good health.

The chain joins TRBV27 to TRBJ1-5; perhaps TRBD1 as D (5 bases). The CDR3 is 13 residues long. V lost 8 bases, J lost 0 bases, and 8 bases lay in between. Germline values: CDR1 MNHEY, CDR2 SMNVEV (reference sequence). The CDR3 DNA reads as TGTGCCAGCGGGGCGCATAGCAATCAGCCCCAGCATTTT. This translates into CASGAHSNQPQHF.

The chain couples TRBV5-1 to TRBJ1-1; D might be TRBD1 (5 bases). V lost 4 bases and J 4 bases, leaving 20 bases between the germline ends. Germline V CDR1 and CDR2: SGHRS, YFSETQ. The CDR3 spans 16 residues. CDR3 sequence (DNA): TGCGCCAGCAGCCTTGGGGCGGCCAACCGGGGCACTGAAGCTTTCTTT. As protein: CASSLGAANRGTEAFF.

The chain recombines TRBV27 with TRBJ1-4; D gene uncertain. Germline CDR1 reads MNHEY; CDR2 reads SMNVEV (reference sequence). The V gene lost 2 bases and the J gene lost 6 bases, with 10 bases spanning the gap. The CDR3 totals 14 residues. Written as DNA, the CDR3 is TGTGCCAGCAGTTTAATGGCAGGTGATGAAAAACTGTTTTTT. Translating gives CASSLMAGDEKLFF. The full variable domain, completed using reference TRBV27 and TRBJ1-4, is EAQVTQNPRYLITVTGKKLTVTCSQNMNHEYMSWYRQDPGLGLRQIYYSMNVEVTDKGDVPEGYKVSRKEKRNFPLILESPSPNQTSLYFCASSLMAGDEKLFFGSGTQLSVL.

The chain is built from TRBV28 and TRBJ1-3; tentatively, D is TRBD1 (5 bases). The CDR3 length is 14 residues. Trimming took 8 bases from V and 4 from J, leaving 15 bases between them. CDR1 is MDHEN and CDR2 is SYDVKM in the germline V gene. The CDR3 is CASFGGIWGNTIYF. The CDR3 bases are TGTGCCAGCTTTGGGGGTATTTGGGGAAACACCATATATTTT. The full variable domain, completed using reference TRBV28 and TRBJ1-3, is DVKVTQSSRYLVKRTGEKVFLECVQDMDHENMFWYRQDPGLGLRLIYFSYDVKMKEKGDIPEGYSVSREKKERFSLILESASTNQTSMYLCASFGGIWGNTIYFGEGSWLTVV.